This paragraph reports one T cell receptor beta chain. The data originate from a study of blood T cell repertoires in COVID-19. Study as a whole: T cells, B-cell-depleted T cells, or PBMCs supplied cDNA or gDNA.

The ends were cut back, 1 base at V and 1 base at J, with 8 bases in the middle. The CDR3 extends over 15 amino acids. The germline CDR1 and CDR2 sequences are MNHEY and SVGEGT. Sequencing was performed with immunoSEQ multiplex PCR; in TCRdb, only in-frame clones are kept and a portion is missing. The repertoire holds about 370,000 clones, with around 89% as singletons. Material: peripheral blood. V usage is TRBV6-2 or TRBV6-3 and J usage is TRBJ1-5; D might be TRBD1 (5 bases). The receptor comes from a man younger than 35 with active or convalescent COVID-19. CDR3 in DNA: TGTGCCAGCAGTTACTTCGGGGGGAGCAATCAGCCCCAGCATTTT. Translated: CASSYFGGSNQPQHF.